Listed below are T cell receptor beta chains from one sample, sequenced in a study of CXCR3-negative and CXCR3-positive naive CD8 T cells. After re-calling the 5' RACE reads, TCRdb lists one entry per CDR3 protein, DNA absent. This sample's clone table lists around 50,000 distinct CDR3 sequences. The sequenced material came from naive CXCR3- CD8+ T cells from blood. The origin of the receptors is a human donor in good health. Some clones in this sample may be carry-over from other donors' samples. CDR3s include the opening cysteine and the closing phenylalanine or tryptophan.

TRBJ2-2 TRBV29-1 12 CSAFKGTGELFF
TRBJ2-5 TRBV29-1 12 CSVEDGMETQYF
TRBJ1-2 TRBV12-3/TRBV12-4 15 CSSSSRTGGVYGYTF
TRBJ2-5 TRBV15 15 CATSPGQSLQETQYF
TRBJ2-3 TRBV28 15 CASSLAGLSTDTQYF
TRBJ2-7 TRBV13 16 CASSPRDKGGTYEQYF
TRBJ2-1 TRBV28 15 CASKFRDRRYNEQFF
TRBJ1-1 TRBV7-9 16 CASSLVGQGWDTEAFF
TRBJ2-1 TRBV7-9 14 CASSPRLADNEQFF
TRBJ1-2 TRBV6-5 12 CASRGDNYGYTF
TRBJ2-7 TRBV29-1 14 CSVEEGTGDAEQYF
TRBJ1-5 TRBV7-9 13 CASSLAGLKPQHF
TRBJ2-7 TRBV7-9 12 CASSFGVDEQYF
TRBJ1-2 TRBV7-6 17 CASSAGGRGGYIRGYTF
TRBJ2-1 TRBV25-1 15 CASSEWGDIYNEQFF